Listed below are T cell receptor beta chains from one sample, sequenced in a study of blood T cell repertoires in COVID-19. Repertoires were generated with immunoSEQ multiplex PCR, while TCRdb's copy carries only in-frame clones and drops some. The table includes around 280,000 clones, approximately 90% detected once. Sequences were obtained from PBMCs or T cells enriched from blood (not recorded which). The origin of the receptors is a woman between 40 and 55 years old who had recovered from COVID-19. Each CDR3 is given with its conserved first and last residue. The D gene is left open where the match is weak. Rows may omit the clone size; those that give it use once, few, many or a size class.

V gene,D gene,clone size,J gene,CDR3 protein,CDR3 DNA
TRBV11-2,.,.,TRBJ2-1,CASSFVGRHEQFF,TGTGCCAGCAGCTTTGTTGGGAGGCATGAGCAGTTCTTC
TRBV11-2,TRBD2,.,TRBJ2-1,CASSPGGRYGGSSYNEQFF,TGTGCCAGCAGCCCCGGGGGTCGGTATGGCGGGAGCTCCTACAATGAGCAGTTCTTC
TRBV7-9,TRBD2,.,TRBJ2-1,CASSWQAGGRQSEQFF,TGTGCCAGCAGCTGGCAAGCGGGAGGTAGGCAAAGTGAGCAGTTCTTC
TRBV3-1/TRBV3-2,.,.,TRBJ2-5,CASSPAGETQYF,TGTGCCAGCAGCCCGGCGGGAGAGACCCAGTACTTC
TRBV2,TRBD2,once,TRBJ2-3,CASRPGTSGRGTDTQYF,TGTGCCAGCAGACCCGGGACTAGCGGGAGGGGCACAGATACGCAGTATTTT
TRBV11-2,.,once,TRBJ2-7,CASSLSGAPPHEQYF,TGTGCCAGCAGCTTAAGTGGAGCCCCCCCCCACGAGCAGTACTTC
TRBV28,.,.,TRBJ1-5,CASSDTGQPQHF,TGTGCCAGCAGTGACACAGGACAGCCCCAGCATTTT
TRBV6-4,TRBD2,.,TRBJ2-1,CASSDSGLASYNEQFF,TGTGCCAGCAGTGACTCGGGACTAGCGTCTTACAATGAGCAGTTCTTC
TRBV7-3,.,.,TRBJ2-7,CASSLGPIDEQYF,TGTGCCAGCAGCTTAGGTCCCATAGACGAGCAGTACTTC
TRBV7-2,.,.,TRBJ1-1,CASSLVGGHTEAFF,TGTGCCAGCAGCTTAGTAGGCGGTCACACTGAAGCTTTCTTT
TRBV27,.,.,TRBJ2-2,CASSISGELFF,TGTGCCAGCTCCATTTCCGGGGAGCTGTTTTTT
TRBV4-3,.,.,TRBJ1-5,CASSQEVGATQPQHF,TGCGCCAGCAGCCAAGAAGTGGGGGCCACTCAGCCCCAGCATTTT
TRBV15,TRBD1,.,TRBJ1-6,CATARQGSNSPLHF,TGTGCCACCGCCAGACAGGGGAGTAATTCACCCCTCCACTTT
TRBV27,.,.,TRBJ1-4,CASSLFLRGGRKEKLFF,TGTGCCAGCAGTTTATTCCTTAGGGGGGGGCGAAAGGAAAAACTGTTTTTT
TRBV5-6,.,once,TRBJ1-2,CASRPWGTSNYGYTF,TGTGCCAGCAGGCCTTGGGGGACATCTAACTATGGCTACACCTTC
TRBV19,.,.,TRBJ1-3,CASSIEAGNTIYF,TGTGCCAGTAGTATCGAGGCTGGAAACACCATATATTTT
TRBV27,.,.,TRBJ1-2,CASRPLDSYGYTF,TGTGCCAGCAGACCTCTCGACAGCTATGGCTACACCTTC
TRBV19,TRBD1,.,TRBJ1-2,CASSPTGGSNPGYTF,TGTGCCAGTAGTCCCACAGGGGGAAGTAATCCTGGCTACACCTTC
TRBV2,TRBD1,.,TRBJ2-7,CASASGGTYEQYF,TGTGCCAGCGCATCAGGGGGAACCTACGAGCAGTACTTC
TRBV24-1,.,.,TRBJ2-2,CATSKGGRSTGELFF,TGTGCCACCAGCAAGGGGGGGCGATCCACCGGGGAGCTGTTTTTT
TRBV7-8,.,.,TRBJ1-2,CASSLEPNYGYTF,TGTGCCAGCAGCTTAGAGCCGAACTATGGCTACACCTTC
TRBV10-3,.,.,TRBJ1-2,CAISESGGINGYTF,TGTGCCATCAGTGAGTCTGGGGGGATCAATGGCTACACCTTC
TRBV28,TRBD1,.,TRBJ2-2,CASSLYRTGGAGELFF,TGTGCCAGCAGTTTATATAGGACAGGGGGTGCTGGGGAGCTGTTTTTT
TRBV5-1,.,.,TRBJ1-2,CASSLAGSNYGYTF,TGCGCCAGCAGCTTGGCCGGGTCAAACTATGGCTACACCTTC
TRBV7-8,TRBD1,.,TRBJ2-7,CASSLNRQGTYEQYF,TGTGCCAGCAGCTTAAACAGACAGGGAACCTACGAGCAGTACTTC
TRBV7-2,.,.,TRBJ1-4,CASSLSRHATNEKLFF,TGTGCCAGCAGCCTAAGCCGACACGCAACTAATGAAAAACTGTTTTTT
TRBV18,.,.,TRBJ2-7,CASSPRGSFYEQYF,TGTGCCAGCTCACCAAGGGGGTCCTTTTACGAGCAGTACTTC
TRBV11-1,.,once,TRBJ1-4,CASSLLAGIGEKLFF,TGTGCCAGCAGCTTACTTGCGGGCATTGGTGAAAAACTGTTTTTT
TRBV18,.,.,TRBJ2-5,CASSPGQQETQYF,TGTGCCAGCTCACCGGGCCAGCAAGAGACCCAGTACTTC
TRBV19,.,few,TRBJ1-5,CARPEGDQPQHF,TGTGCCAGGCCCGAGGGGGATCAGCCCCAGCATTTT
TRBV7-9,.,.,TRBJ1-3,CASSYGENTIYF,TGTGCCAGCAGCTACGGGGAAAACACCATATATTTT
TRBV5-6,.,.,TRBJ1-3,CASSLRRLSGNTIYF,TGTGCCAGCAGCTTACGACGACTCTCTGGAAACACCATATATTTT
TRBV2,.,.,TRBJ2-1,CASALAPAGNEQFF,TGTGCCAGTGCCCTAGCACCGGCGGGCAATGAGCAGTTCTTC
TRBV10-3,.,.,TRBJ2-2,CAISESLGATGELFF,TGTGCCATCAGTGAGTCGTTAGGAGCCACCGGGGAGCTGTTTTTT
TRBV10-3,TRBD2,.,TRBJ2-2,CAISEMGSGGPYVGELFF,TGTGCCATCAGTGAGATGGGGTCGGGAGGGCCGTATGTCGGGGAGCTGTTTTTT
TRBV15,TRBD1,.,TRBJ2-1,CATSRPGTGFSYNEQFF,TGTGCCACCAGCAGACCCGGGACAGGCTTCTCCTACAATGAGCAGTTCTTC
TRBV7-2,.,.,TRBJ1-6,CASSLVGGSRNSPLHF,TGTGCCAGCAGCTTAGTGGGGGGGTCTCGTAATTCACCCCTCCACTTT
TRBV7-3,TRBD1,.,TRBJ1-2,CASSRDPQGYGYTF,TGTGCCAGCAGCCGTGACCCACAGGGGTACGGCTACACCTTC
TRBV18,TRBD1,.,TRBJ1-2,CASSLGQDHYGYTF,TGTGCCAGCTCACTCGGACAGGACCACTATGGCTACACCTTC